The clone carrying this T cell receptor (beta chain) was counted at least ten times. Its antigen is unidentified. This record comes from a study of CD8 T cells in ankylosing spondylitis. The authors made TCR beta libraries by quantitative 5'-RACE with molecular barcodes. Each CDR3 protein gets one entry after TCRdb re-called the 5' RACE reads with MiXCR. This table holds around 280,000 distinct CDR3 sequences, around 20% found once. The CDR3 has 18 amino acids. From germline, CDR1 is KGHSH and CDR2 LQKENI. The V gene lost 1 base and the J gene lost 5 bases, with 21 bases spanning the gap. General study findings and limits: Some motif variants were previously reported in reactive arthritis synovial fluid and blood. Clones linked to disease were reported to show significant enrichment in matched ankylosing spondylitis synovial fluid.

The sequence was collected from a male donor with ankylosing spondylitis or in good health (not recorded which). The source material was blood, either unsorted or a sorted T cell fraction (not recorded which). The genes are TRBV18 and TRBJ1-5, with D possibly being TRBD1 (5 bases). In DNA form, the CDR3 reads TGTGCCAGCTCACCACGGGTCGGGAGGGGAGCATTGGATCAGCCCCAGCATTTT. It encodes CASSPRVGRGALDQPQHF. The complete variable domain, with remaining parts taken from reference TRBV18 and TRBJ1-5, reads NAGVMQNPRHLVRRRGQEARLRCSPMKGHSHVYWYRQLPEEGLKFMVYLQKENIIDESGMPKERFSAEFPKEGPSILRIQQVVRGDSAAYFCASSPRVGRGALDQPQHFGDGTRLSIL.